This entry concerns a single T cell receptor beta chain. What it binds is not known. Naive CD8 T cells underwent sorting with the CD8+CD4-CCR7+CD45RA+ definition. The data were obtained in a study of molecular identifiers for immune sequencing clone quantification. Whole-study findings and limits: Researchers reportedly could pick up spiked Jurkat TCR RNA from one cell mixed into about a million naive cells. Because of identical TCR molecules sharing a barcode, sizes of highly expanded clones could be underestimated.

As previously described, bulk TCR libraries were made using listed TCR primers. MiXCR, run by TCRdb on the PCR reads, gives a single entry per CDR3 protein. Of hundreds of thousands of distinct CDR3 sequences in the sample, 25% are singletons; the top ten hold about 0.73%. Germline V lookup: CDR1 LGHDT, CDR2 YNNKEL (reference sequence). With V trimmed by 6 bases and J by 8 bases, 10 bases remained unmatched. The CDR3 extends over 14 amino acids. Specimen: naive CD8+ T cells from blood, with Jurkat cell RNA spiked in. Subset defined: FACS-sorted CD8+CD4-CCR7+CD45RA+ naive T cells. The rearrangement uses TRBV3-1 and TRBJ1-2; 9 bases agree with TRBD1. The receptor's source is a human donor in good health. Some libraries in this study had Jurkat cell RNA spiked in. The CDR3 DNA follows: TGTGCCAGCAGACCTTCAACAGGGGGCAAAGGCTACACCTTC. Protein sequence: CASRPSTGGKGYTF.